A single sample gave rise to the 16 T cell receptor beta chains below, sequenced in a study of cytomegalovirus exposure and HLA in healthy donors. Primers included in the PCR were 60 Vbeta and 13 Jbeta primers. The table came from immunoSEQ multiplex PCR; TCRdb's copy has only in-frame clones and leaves some out. The sample gives 200,000 to 250,000 clones, around four fifths of which show up once; 2.5% to 3.5% is in the top ten. The specimen was PBMCs. These receptors all stem from a middle-aged woman in good health and CMV-seronegative.

This clone has more than one count but fewer than ten. V usage is TRBV5-6 and J usage is TRBJ1-5, with D uncertain. Deletions cut 0 bases from V and 1 base from J, with 5 bases between. The length of the CDR3 is 14 residues. CDR1 and CDR2 from the germline V gene are SGHDT and YYEEEE. This chain's CDR3 is CASSLAQSNQPQHF. CDR3 bases: TGTGCCAGCAGCTTGGCCCAGAGCAATCAGCCCCAGCATTTT. The full variable domain, its missing parts supplied by reference TRBV5-6 and TRBJ1-5, is DAGVTQSPTHLIKTRGQQVTLRCSPKSGHDTVSWYQQALGQGPQFIFQYYEEEERQRGNFPDRFSGHQFPNYSSELNVNALLLGDSALYLCASSLAQSNQPQHFGDGTRLSIL.

This chain connects TRBV13 to TRBJ2-7, with no clear D. Germline CDR1 PRHDT, CDR2 FYEKMQ (reference sequence). The CDR3 has 13 residues. Trimming cost V 1 base and J 7 bases, with 11 bases left between them. In DNA form, the CDR3 reads TGTGCCAGCAGCTTAGACGGATCTAGAGAGCAGTACTTC. This gives the protein CASSLDGSREQYF. Looking up the rest from reference TRBV13 and TRBJ2-7 gives the full variable domain: AAGVIQSPRHLIKEKRETATLKCYPIPRHDTVYWYQQGPGQDPQFLISFYEKMQSDKGSIPDRFSAQQFSDYHSELNMSSLELGDSALYFCASSLDGSREQYFGPGTRLTVT.

The rearrangement joins TRBV28 to TRBJ1-4; D might be TRBD1 (6 bases). Germline loops: CDR1 MDHEN, CDR2 SYDVKM. This CDR3 comprises 15 residues. V was shortened by 5 bases and J by 6 bases, with 16 bases between the two germline ends. DNA for the CDR3: TGTGCCAGCAGTCCTCAGACAGGCCGTTATGAAAAACTGTTTTTT. This encodes CASSPQTGRYEKLFF.

The chain uses TRBV9 and TRBJ1-4; D uncertain. Germline loops: CDR1 SGDLS, CDR2 YYNGEE. Trimming took off 5 bases at V and 5 bases at J, with 19 bases between the two ends. CDR3 size: 16 residues. The chain's CDR3 is CASSPLREGGNEKLFF. For the CDR3, the DNA is TGTGCCAGCAGTCCCCTCAGAGAGGGTGGCAATGAAAAACTGTTTTTT.

This clone was seen just once. The chain employs TRBV4-1 and TRBJ2-3, with 12 positions matching TRBD2. Germline V gene sequence: CDR1 MGHRA, CDR2 YSYEKL. The CDR3 runs to 20 residues. Germline trimming cut 0 bases from V and 10 bases from J; bases unmatched to any gene: 20. The CDR3 protein is CASSQDLGREKTSGSGAQYF. Written as DNA, the CDR3 is TGCGCCAGCAGCCAAGATTTGGGCAGGGAGAAGACTAGCGGGAGTGGTGCGCAGTATTTT.

The chain combines TRBV6-5 with TRBJ2-1, with no clear D. Germline loops: CDR1 MNHEY, CDR2 SVGAGI. The length of the CDR3 is 13 residues. Between the trimmed V and J ends, which lost 8 bases and 6 bases, there was a span of 14 bases. The CDR3 reads CASVKERSNEQFF. For the CDR3, the DNA is TGTGCCAGCGTAAAAGAGCGCTCCAATGAGCAGTTCTTC.

In its sample, this clone was seen a few times. The chain joins TRBV27 to TRBJ1-1, with D perhaps TRBD1 (5 bases). Germline V gene data show CDR1 as MNHEY and CDR2 as SMNVEV (reference sequence). Trimming left V 1 base short and J 10 bases short, with 19 bases between. This CDR3 is 15 amino acids long. The DNA of the CDR3 is TGTGCCAGCAGTTTATATGGCGGGGGTATTTCCCCAGCTTTCTTT. It encodes CASSLYGGGISPAFF.

The genes are TRBV11-3 and TRBJ2-7; D might be TRBD2 (5 bases). The V end lost 0 bases, the J end lost 2 bases, and 14 bases lay between the germline ends. The CDR3 runs to 16 residues. The germline V gene has CDR1 SGHNT and CDR2 YENEEA. The CDR3 sequence: CASSLDRRVRAYEQYF. Written as DNA, the CDR3 is TGTGCCAGCAGCTTAGATAGGCGGGTTAGGGCCTACGAGCAGTACTTC.

CDR3 sequence: CAGGQGRGLARQPLKNIDNEQYF. In nucleotides, the CDR3 is TGCGCCGGAGGACAGGGTAGGGGGCTAGCGAGACAACCACTAAAAAATATCGATAACGAGCAGTACTTC. The gene calls are TRBV10-1 and TRBJ2-7, with 8 bases matching TRBD1. The CDR3 runs 23 residues. With V trimmed by 11 bases and J by 5 bases, 41 bases remained unmatched. Looked up from germline, CDR1 is WNHNN and CDR2 is SYGVQD (reference sequence).

The J gene is TRBJ2-7, the V gene TRBV4-2; 8 bases match TRBD1. Trimming at V came to 4 bases and at J to 2 bases, leaving 7 bases not matched to a gene. From germline, CDR1 is LGHNA and CDR2 YNFKEQ. The CDR3 consists of 15 residues. The CDR3 coding sequence is TGTGCCAGCAGCCGCCCGGGACAGGTTGCCTACGAGCAGTACTTC. As protein: CASSRPGQVAYEQYF.

This clone was recorded a few times. This chain joins TRBV27 and TRBJ1-6; possibly TRBD1 for D (5 bases). The V gene lost 2 bases and the J gene lost 12 bases, with 14 bases spanning the gap. This CDR3 has 14 amino acids. CDR1 MNHEY and CDR2 SMNVEV come from the germline V gene (reference sequence). CDR3 loop: CASSLGSQGLPLHF. Written as DNA, the CDR3 is TGTGCCAGCAGTTTAGGATCTCAGGGTTTACCCCTCCACTTT.

This clone was counted a single time. The chain has TRBV4-2 and TRBJ2-7; TRBD2 matches at 12 bases. Unmatched junction bases numbered 10, after V lost 5 bases and J lost 5 bases. This CDR3 contains 16 residues. CDR1 is LGHNA and CDR2 is YNFKEQ in the germline V gene. CDR3 bases: TGTGCCAGCAGCGACCTAGCGGGAGGGATTGTCAACGAGCAGTACTTC. Translating it yields CASSDLAGGIVNEQYF.

The table lists this clone with a count of one. The junction and the germline gene differ at one end; a read error may be behind it. The chain joins TRBV7-9 to TRBJ2-5, with 8 bases fitting TRBD1. Germline lookup yields CDR1 SEHNR and CDR2 FQNEAQ (reference sequence). The CDR3 runs to 16 residues. The CDR3 region has the DNA TGTTCCAGCCGCCAGGGATACAGGGGGTACCAAGAGACCCAGTACTTC. As protein: CSSRQGYRGYQETQYF. Looking up the rest from reference TRBV7-9 and TRBJ2-5 gives the full variable domain: DTGVSQNPRHKITKRGQNVTFRCDPISEHNRLYWYRQTLGQGPEFLTYFQNEAQLEKSRLLSDRFSAERPKGSFSTLEIQRTEQGDSAMYLCSSRQGYRGYQETQYFGPGTRLLVL.

The rearrangement links TRBV14 to TRBJ1-2; TRBD1 agrees at 7 bases. CDR3 size: 16 residues. Germline-derived CDR1 and CDR2 are SGHDN and FVKESK. Trimming at V came to 5 bases and at J to 4 bases, leaving 13 bases not matched to a gene. This chain's CDR3 is CASSAEAGTVGYGYTF. The CDR3 DNA sequence: TGTGCCAGCAGCGCGGAAGCCGGGACAGTCGGCTATGGCTACACCTTC.

V and J are TRBV7-2 and TRBJ1-1; the match to TRBD1 covers 7 bases. CDR1 is SGHTA, CDR2 FQGNSA, per germline. The CDR3 has 15 amino acids. The V gene end was trimmed by 4 bases and the J gene end by 2 bases; junction bases not matched to a gene: 7. CDR3 residues: CASSSWTGLNTEAFF. The CDR3 bases are TGTGCCAGCAGCTCCTGGACAGGACTAAACACTGAAGCTTTCTTT.

The chain links TRBV5-4 to TRBJ2-3; D is unresolved. The V gene's germline CDR1 is SGHNT and CDR2 YYREEE (reference sequence). The CDR3 sequence is 11 residues long. V lost 3 bases and J lost 6, with 5 bases in between. CDR3: CASSSGDTQYF. CDR3 bases: TGTGCCAGCAGCTCCGGGGATACGCAGTATTTT.